A selection of T cell receptor beta chains follows, all from one sample in a study of Ad26.COV2.S vaccination and SARS-CoV-2 variants. TCRdb's copy holds only in-frame clones and misses some; the assay was immunoSEQ multiplex PCR. Among fewer than 900,000 clones listed, around 89% were seen once. The sequencing here drew on peripheral blood, taken in a trial of Ad26.COV2.S vaccine versus placebo. The receptors were sampled from a person between 18 and 59 years old who received the Ad26.COV2.S COVID-19 vaccine or a placebo. The CDR3 runs from the conserved cysteine through the conserved F or W. Each record gives: V gene, J gene, CDR3 protein.

V: TRBV10-3; J: TRBJ2-5; CDR3: CAIARDYQETQYF
V: TRBV14; J: TRBJ1-2; CDR3: CASSPRQGYGYTF
V: TRBV11-2; J: TRBJ1-3; CDR3: CASRSTWTGGNTIYF
V: TRBV19; J: TRBJ1-1; CDR3: CASSLGLSRTEAFF
V: TRBV27; J: TRBJ1-1; CDR3: CASSPLQGANTEAFF
V: TRBV7-2; J: TRBJ2-3; CDR3: CASSSRMTPTDTQYF
V: TRBV5-6; J: TRBJ2-2; CDR3: CASSFQGVRIGELFF
V: TRBV27; J: TRBJ1-1; CDR3: CASSYHFQPNTEAFF
V: TRBV7-8; J: TRBJ1-2; CDR3: CASSLDSGANYGYTF
V: TRBV6-2/TRBV6-3; J: TRBJ2-1; CDR3: CASSRSGYNEQFF
V: TRBV27; J: TRBJ1-4; CDR3: CASRWTGGDNEKLFF
V: TRBV29-1; J: TRBJ2-7; CDR3: CSVAMGQNNEQYF
V: TRBV5-4; J: TRBJ2-7; CDR3: CASSLGDRDYEQYF
V: TRBV19; J: TRBJ1-2; CDR3: CASSIIPDRDRYGYTF
V: TRBV7-9; J: TRBJ2-3; CDR3: CASSLNSLRDTQYF
V: TRBV6-1; J: TRBJ1-2; CDR3: CASSQGQGTYGYTF
V: TRBV12-3/TRBV12-4; J: TRBJ2-7; CDR3: CASSYGLAIEQYF
V: TRBV27; J: TRBJ2-1; CDR3: CASSLERSSYNEQFF
V: TRBV7-2; J: TRBJ1-6; CDR3: CASSFGGGGSPLHF
V: TRBV27; J: TRBJ2-5; CDR3: CASSPRVAESQETQYF
V: TRBV2; J: TRBJ1-1; CDR3: CASGTGRTEAFF
V: TRBV10-3; J: TRBJ2-4; CDR3: CAIKDQNIQYF